The next 2 T cell receptor beta chains were all read from a single sample in a study of cytomegalovirus exposure and HLA in healthy donors listed by TCRdb under 2017. The library was generated by the immunoSEQ multiplex PCR assay. For the multiplex PCR, a mixture combining 60 forward primers for TCR Vbeta segments and 13 reverse primers for TCR Jbeta segments was used. The table was pulled from immuneACCESS by TCRdb, which kept in-frame rearrangements only. Such tables lose some clones; where checked, under half of the loss comes from unresolved V genes, and the rest has no known cause. In all, the sample holds some 200,000 clones, and around two thirds of those were seen once. The ten largest make up 2.5% to 3.5% of the sample. The sequenced material came from PBMCs. All receptors come from a middle-aged man in good health and CMV-seronegative.

The CDR3 sequence is CASSLGRRAYEQYF. DNA of the CDR3: TGTGCCAGCAGTTTGGGTCGGAGAGCCTACGAGCAGTACTTC. The chain links TRBV27 to TRBJ2-7, with D hard to call. The germline CDR1 and CDR2 sequences are MNHEY and SMNVEV (reference sequence). The CDR3 runs 14 residues. The V end lost 3 bases, the J end lost 2 bases, and 11 bases lay between the germline ends.

The CDR3 DNA is TGTGCCAGCAGCTTAAGTCAGACTACTAACTCCTACGAGCAGTACTTC. Translating gives CASSLSQTTNSYEQYF. V and J are TRBV7-2 and TRBJ2-7; weak D call: TRBD2 (5 bases). Trimming removed 2 bases at V and 0 bases at J, with 14 bases between. Per the germline V gene, CDR1 is SGHTA and CDR2 is FQGNSA. CDR3 length equals 16 residues.